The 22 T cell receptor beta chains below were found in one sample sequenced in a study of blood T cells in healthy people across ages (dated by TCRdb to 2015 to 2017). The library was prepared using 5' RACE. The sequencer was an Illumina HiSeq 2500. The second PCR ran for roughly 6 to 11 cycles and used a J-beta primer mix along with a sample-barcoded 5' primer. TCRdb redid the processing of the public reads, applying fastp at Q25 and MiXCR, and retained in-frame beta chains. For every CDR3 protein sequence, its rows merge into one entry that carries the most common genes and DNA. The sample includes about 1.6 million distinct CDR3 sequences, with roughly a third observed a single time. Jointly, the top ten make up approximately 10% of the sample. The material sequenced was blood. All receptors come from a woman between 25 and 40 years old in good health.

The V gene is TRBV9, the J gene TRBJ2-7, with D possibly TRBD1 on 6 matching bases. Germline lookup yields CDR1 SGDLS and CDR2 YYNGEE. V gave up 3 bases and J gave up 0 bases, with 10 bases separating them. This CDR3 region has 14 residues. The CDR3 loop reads CASSAYRDSYEQYV. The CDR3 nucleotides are TGTGCCAGCAGCGCCTACAGGGACTCCTACGAGCAGTACGTC.

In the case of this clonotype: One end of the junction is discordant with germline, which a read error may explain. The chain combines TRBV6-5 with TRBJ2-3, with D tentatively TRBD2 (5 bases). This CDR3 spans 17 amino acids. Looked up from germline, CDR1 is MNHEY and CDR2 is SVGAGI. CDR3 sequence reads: CASKPRRSGYSTDTQDF. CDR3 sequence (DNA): TGTGCCAGTAAACCCAGGAGGAGCGGTTATAGCACAGATACGCAGGATTTT.

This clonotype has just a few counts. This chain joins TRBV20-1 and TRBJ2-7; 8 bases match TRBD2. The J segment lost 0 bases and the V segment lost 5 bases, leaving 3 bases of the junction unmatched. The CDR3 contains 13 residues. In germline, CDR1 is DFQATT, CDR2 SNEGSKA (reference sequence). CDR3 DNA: TGCAGTGCTGCCCGGGGGGGCTCCTACGAGCAGTACTTC. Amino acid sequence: CSAARGGSYEQYF.

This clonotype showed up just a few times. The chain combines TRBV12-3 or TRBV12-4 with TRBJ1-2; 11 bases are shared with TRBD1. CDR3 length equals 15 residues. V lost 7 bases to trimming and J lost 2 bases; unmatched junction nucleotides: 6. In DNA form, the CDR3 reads TGTGCCAGCACGGACAGGGGGCTACTGAACTATGGCTACACCTTC. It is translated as CASTDRGLLNYGYTF.

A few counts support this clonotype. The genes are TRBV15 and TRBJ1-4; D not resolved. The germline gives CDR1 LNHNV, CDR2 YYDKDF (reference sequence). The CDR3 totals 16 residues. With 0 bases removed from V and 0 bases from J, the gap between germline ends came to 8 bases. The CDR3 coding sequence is TGTGCCACCAGCAGAGACAGAGTTGCAACTAATGAAAAACTGTTTTTT. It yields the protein CATSRDRVATNEKLFF.

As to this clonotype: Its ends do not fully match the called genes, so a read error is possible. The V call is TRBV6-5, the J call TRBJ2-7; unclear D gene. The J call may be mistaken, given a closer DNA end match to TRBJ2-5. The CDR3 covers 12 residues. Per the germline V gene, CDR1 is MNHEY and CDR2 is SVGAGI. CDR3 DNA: TGTGTCAGCAGTCCACTGGGGGAGACCCAGTACTTC. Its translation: CVSSPLGETQYF.

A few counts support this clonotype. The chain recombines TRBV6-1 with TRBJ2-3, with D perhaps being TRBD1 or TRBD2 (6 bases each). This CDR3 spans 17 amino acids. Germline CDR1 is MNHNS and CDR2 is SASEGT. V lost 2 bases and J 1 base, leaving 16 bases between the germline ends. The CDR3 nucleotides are TGTGCCAGCAGTGAAAGGGGCGGGACACCTCGCACAGATACGCAGTATTTT. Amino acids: CASSERGGTPRTDTQYF.

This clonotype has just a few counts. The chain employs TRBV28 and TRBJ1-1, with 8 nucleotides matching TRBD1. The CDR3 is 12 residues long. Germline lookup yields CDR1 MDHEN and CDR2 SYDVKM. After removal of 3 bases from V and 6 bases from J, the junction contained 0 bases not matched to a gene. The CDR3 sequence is CASSLGQAEAFF. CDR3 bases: TGTGCCAGCAGTTTGGGACAGGCTGAAGCTTTCTTT.

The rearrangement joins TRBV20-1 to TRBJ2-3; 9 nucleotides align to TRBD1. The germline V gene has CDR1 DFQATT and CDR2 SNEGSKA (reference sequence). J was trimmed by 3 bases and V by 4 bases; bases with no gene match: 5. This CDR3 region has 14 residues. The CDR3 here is CSAKTGGITDTQYF. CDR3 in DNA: TGCAGTGCTAAGACAGGGGGAATAACAGATACGCAGTATTTT.

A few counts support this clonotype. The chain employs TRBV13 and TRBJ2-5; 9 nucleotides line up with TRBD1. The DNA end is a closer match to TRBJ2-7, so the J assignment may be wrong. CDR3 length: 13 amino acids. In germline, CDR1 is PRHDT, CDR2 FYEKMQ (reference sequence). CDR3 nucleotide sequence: TGTGCCAGCAGCGAAGGGACAGGGAACGAGCAGTACTTC. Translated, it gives CASSEGTGNEQYF.

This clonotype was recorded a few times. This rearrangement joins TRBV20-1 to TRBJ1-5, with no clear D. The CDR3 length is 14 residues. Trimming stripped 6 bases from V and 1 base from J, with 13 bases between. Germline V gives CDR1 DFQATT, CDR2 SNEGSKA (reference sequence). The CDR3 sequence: CSAKQARSNQPQHF. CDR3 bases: TGCAGTGCCAAGCAGGCGCGCAGCAATCAGCCCCAGCATTTT.

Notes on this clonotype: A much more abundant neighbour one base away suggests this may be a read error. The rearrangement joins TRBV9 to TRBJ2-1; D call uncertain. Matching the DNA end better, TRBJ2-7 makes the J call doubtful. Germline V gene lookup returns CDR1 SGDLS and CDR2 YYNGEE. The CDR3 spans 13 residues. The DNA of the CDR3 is TGTGCCAGCAGCGCGACTCCTTACAATGAGCAGTACTTC. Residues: CASSATPYNEQYF.

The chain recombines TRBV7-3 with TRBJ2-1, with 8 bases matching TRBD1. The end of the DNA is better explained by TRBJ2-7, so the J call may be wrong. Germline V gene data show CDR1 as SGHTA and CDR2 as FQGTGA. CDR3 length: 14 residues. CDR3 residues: CASSLIAGGREQYF. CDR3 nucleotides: TGTGCCAGCAGCTTAATAGCAGGGGGCCGCGAGCAGTACTTC.

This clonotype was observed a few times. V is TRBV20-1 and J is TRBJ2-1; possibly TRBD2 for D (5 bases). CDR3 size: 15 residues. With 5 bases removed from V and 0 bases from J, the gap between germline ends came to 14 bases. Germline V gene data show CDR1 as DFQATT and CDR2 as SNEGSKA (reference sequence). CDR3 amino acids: CSAPQWESSYNEQFF. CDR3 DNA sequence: TGCAGTGCTCCCCAGTGGGAGAGCTCCTACAATGAGCAGTTCTTC.

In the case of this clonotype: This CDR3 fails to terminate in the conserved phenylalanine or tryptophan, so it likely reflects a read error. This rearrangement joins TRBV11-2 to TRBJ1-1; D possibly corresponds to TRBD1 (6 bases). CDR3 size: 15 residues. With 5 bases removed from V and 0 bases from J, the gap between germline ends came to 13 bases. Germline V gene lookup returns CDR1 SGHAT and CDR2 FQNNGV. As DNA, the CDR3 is TGTGCCAGCAGCCCTGCCCAGGGGTTGAACACTGAAGCTTTCTTG. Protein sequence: CASSPAQGLNTEAFL.

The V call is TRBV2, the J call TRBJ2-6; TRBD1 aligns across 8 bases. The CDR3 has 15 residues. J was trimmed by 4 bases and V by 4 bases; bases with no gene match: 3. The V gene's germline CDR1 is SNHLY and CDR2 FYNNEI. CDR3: CASSGTGPGANVLTF. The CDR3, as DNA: TGTGCCAGCAGTGGGACAGGGCCCGGGGCCAACGTCCTGACTTTC.

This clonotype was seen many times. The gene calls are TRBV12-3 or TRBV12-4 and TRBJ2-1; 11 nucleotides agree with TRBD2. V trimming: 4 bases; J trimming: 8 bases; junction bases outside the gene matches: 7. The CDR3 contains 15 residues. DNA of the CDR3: TGTGCCAGCAGTTCCTTAGCGGGGGGGCTTGATGAGCAGTTCTTC. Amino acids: CASSSLAGGLDEQFF.

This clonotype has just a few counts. In DNA, the CDR3 is TGTGCCAGCAGCCCCGGGTTTCGAGAGACCCAGTACTTC. This codes for CASSPGFRETQYF. This chain joins TRBV3-1 and TRBJ2-5; no reliable D call. This CDR3 contains 13 residues. V lost 4 bases and J 4 bases, leaving 10 bases between the germline ends. CDR1 is LGHDT and CDR2 is YNNKEL in the germline V gene (reference sequence).

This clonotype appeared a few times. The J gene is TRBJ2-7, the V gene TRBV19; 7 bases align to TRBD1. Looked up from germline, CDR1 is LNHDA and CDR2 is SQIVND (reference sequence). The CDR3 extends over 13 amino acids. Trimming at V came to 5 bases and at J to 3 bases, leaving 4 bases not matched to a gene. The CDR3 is CASSWGTDYEQYF. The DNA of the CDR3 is TGTGCCAGTAGTTGGGGGACAGACTACGAGCAGTACTTC.

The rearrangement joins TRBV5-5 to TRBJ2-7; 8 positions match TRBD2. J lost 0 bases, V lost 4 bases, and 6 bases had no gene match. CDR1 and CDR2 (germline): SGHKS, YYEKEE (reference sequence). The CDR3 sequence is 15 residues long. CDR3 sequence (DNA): TGTGCCAGCAGCGTGGAGCGGGGGCACTCCTACGAGCAGTACTTC. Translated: CASSVERGHSYEQYF.

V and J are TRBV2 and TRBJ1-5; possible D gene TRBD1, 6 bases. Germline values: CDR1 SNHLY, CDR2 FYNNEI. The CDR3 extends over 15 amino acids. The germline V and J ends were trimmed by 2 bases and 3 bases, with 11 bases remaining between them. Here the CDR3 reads CASSERGRNNQPQHF. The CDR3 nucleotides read TGTGCCAGCAGTGAACGGGGGCGCAACAATCAGCCCCAGCATTTT. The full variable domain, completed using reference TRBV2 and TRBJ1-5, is EPEVTQTPSHQVTQMGQEVILRCVPISNHLYFYWYRQILGQKVEFLVSFYNNEISEKSEIFDDQFSVERPDGSNFTLKIRSTKLEDSAMYFCASSERGRNNQPQHFGDGTRLSIL.

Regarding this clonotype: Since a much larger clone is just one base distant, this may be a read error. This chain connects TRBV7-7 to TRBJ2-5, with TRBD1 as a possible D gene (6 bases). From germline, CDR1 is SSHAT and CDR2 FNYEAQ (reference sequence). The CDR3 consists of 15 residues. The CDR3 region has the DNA TGTGCCGGCAGCCACGGCGGACAGACCCAAGAGACCCAGTACTTC. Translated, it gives CAGSHGGQTQETQYF. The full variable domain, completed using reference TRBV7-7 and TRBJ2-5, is GAGVSQSPRYKVTKRGQDVTLRCDPISSHATLYWYQQALGQGPEFLTYFNYEAQPDKSGLPSDRFSAERPEGSISTLTIQRTEQRDSAMYRCAGSHGGQTQETQYFGPGTRLLVL.